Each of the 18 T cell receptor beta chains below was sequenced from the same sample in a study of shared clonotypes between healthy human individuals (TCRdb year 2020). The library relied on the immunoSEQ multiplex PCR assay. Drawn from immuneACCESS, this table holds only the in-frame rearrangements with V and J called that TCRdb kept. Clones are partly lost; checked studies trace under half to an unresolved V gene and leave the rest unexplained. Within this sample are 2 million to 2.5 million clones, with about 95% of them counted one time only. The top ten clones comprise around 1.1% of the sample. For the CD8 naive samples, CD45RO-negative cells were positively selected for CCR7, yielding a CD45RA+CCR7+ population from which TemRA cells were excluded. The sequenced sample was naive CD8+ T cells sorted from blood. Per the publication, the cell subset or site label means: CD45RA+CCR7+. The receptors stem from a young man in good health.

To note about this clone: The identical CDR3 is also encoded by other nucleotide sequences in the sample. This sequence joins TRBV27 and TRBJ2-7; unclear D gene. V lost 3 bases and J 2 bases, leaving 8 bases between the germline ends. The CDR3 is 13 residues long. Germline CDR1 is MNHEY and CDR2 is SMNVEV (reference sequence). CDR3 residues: CASSFAGTYEQYF. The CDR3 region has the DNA TGTGCCAGCAGTTTTGCAGGTACCTACGAGCAGTACTTC.

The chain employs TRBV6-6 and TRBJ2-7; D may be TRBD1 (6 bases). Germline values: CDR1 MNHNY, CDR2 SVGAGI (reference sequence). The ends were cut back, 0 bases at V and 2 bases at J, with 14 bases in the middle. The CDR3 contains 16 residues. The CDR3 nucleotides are TGTGCCAGCAGTTACTCGCCGGTAGGGACAACCTACGAGCAGTACTTC. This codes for CASSYSPVGTTYEQYF.

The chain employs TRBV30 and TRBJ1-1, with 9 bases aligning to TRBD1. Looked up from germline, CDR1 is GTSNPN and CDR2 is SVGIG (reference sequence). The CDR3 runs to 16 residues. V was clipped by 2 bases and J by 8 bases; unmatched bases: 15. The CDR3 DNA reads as TGTGCCTGGAGTTCCCCGGGACAGGGAATTTTGGCGGAAGCTTTCTTT. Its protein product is CAWSSPGQGILAEAFF.

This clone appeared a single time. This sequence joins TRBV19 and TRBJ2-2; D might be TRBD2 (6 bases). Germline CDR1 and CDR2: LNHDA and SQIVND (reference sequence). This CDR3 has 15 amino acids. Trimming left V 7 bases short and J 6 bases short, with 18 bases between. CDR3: CASTPWGGDAGELFF. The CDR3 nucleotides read TGTGCCAGTACCCCGTGGGGAGGAGATGCCGGGGAGCTGTTTTTT.

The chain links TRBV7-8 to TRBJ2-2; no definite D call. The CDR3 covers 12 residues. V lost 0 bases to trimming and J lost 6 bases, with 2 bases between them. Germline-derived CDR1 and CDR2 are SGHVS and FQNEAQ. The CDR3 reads CASSLAAGELFF. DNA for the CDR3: TGTGCCAGCAGCTTAGCGGCCGGGGAGCTGTTTTTT.

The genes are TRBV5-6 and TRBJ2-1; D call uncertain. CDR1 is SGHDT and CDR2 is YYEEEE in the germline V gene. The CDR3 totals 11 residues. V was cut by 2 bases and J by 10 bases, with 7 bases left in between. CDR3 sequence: CASSLALEQFF. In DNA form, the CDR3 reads TGTGCCAGCAGCTTAGCGCTGGAGCAGTTCTTC.

The CDR3 loop reads CAWKHGGEQPQHF. Here the CDR3 DNA reads TGTGCCTGGAAACATGGAGGGGAACAGCCCCAGCATTTT. The chain carries TRBV30 and TRBJ1-5; D possibly corresponds to TRBD1 (5 bases). Looked up from germline, CDR1 is GTSNPN and CDR2 is SVGIG (reference sequence). CDR3 length: 13 residues. Trimming cost V 4 bases and J 7 bases, with 14 bases left between them. Filled out from reference TRBV30 and TRBJ1-5, the complete variable domain reads SQTIHQWPATLVQPVGSPLSLECTVEGTSNPNLYWYRQAAGRGLQLLFYSVGIGQISSEVPQNLSASRPQDRQFILSSKKLLLSDSGFYLCAWKHGGEQPQHFGDGTRLSIL.

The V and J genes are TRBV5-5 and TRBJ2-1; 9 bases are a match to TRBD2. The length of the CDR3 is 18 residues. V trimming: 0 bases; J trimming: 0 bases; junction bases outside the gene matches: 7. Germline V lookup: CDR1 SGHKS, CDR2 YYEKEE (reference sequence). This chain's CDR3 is CASSLALAGLYSYNEQFF. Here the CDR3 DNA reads TGTGCCAGCAGCTTGGCTCTAGCGGGACTCTACTCCTACAATGAGCAGTTCTTC.

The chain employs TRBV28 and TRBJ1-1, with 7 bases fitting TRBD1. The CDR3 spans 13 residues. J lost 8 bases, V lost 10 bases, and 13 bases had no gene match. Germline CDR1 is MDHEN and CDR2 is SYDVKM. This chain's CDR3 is CATEDRVKTEAFF. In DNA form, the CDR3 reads TGTGCCACCGAAGACAGGGTAAAAACAGAAGCTTTCTTT. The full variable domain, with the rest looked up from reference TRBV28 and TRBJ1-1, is DVKVTQSSRYLVKRTGEKVFLECVQDMDHENMFWYRQDPGLGLRLIYFSYDVKMKEKGDIPEGYSVSREKKERFSLILESASTNQTSMYLCATEDRVKTEAFFGQGTRLTVV.

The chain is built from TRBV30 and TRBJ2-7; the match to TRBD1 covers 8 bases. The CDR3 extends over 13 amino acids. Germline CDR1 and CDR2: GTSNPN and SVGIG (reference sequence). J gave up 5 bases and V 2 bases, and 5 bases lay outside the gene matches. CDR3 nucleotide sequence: TGTGCCTGGAGTAGTCAGGGGGCTAACGAGCAGTACTTC. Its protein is CAWSSQGANEQYF.

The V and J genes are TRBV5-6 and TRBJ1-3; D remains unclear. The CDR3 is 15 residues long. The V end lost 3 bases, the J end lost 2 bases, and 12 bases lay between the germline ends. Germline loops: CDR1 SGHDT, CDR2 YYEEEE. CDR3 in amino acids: CASSSWGVAGNTIYF. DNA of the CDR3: TGTGCCAGCAGCTCATGGGGTGTTGCTGGAAACACCATATATTTT.

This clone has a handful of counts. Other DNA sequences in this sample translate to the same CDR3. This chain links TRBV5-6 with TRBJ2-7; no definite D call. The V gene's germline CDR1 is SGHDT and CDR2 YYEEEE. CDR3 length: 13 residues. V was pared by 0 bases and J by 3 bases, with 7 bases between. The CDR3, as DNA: TGTGCCAGCAGCTTGGGGGCCGGCTACGAGCAGTACTTC. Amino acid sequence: CASSLGAGYEQYF.

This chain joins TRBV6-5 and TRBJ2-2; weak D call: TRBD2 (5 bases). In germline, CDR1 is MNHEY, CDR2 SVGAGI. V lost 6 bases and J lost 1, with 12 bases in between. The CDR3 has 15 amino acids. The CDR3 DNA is TGTGCCAGCAGAGAGTACCGGGGGAACACCGGGGAGCTGTTTTTT. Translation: CASREYRGNTGELFF.

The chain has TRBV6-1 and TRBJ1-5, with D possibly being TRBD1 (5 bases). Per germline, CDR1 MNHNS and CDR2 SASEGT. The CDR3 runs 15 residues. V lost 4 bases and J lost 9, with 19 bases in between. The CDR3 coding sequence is TGTGCCAGCAGTGGCTTGGGACCTCCGCCGAGGCCCCAGCATTTT. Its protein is CASSGLGPPPRPQHF.

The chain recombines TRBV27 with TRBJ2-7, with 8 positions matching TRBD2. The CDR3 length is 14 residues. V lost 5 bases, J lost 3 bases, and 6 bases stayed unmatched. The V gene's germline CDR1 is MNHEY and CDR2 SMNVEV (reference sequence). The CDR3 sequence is CASSPREGYYEQYF. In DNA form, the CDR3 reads TGTGCCAGCAGTCCCCGGGAGGGGTACTACGAGCAGTACTTC.

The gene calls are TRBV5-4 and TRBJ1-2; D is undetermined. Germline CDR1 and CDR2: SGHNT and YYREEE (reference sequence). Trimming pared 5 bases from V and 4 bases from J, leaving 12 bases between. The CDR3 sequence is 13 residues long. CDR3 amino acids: CASRYRGAYGYTF. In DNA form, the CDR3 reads TGTGCCAGCAGGTATCGGGGTGCCTATGGCTACACCTTC. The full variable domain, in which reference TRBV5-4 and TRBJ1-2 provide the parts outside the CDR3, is ETGVTQSPTHLIKTRGQQVTLRCSSQSGHNTVSWYQQALGQGPQFIFQYYREEENGRGNFPPRFSGLQFPNYSSELNVNALELDDSALYLCASRYRGAYGYTFGSGTRLTVV.

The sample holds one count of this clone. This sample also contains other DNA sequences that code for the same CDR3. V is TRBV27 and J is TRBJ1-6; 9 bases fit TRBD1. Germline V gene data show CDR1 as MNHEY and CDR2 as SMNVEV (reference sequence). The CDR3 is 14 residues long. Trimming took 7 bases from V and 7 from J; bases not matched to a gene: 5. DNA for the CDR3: TGTGCCAGCACTCTTACAGGGGGCAATTCACCCCTCCACTTT. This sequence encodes CASTLTGGNSPLHF.

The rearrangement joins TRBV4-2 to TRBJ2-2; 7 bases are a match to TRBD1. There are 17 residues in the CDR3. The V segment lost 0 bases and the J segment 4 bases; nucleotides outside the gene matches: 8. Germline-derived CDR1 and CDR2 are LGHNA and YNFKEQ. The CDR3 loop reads CASSQETQPGGTGELFF. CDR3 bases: TGTGCCAGCAGCCAAGAGACGCAGCCAGGGGGCACCGGGGAGCTGTTTTTT.